The clone carrying this TCR beta chain has just a few counts. The table came from immunoSEQ multiplex PCR; TCRdb's copy has only in-frame clones and leaves some out. The sample lists under 100,000 clones; around 80% were seen once. The data belong to a study of blood T cell repertoires in COVID-19. Whole-study context: The origin of the acute and convalescent COVID-19 samples was the United States, Italy and Spain.

The germline V and J ends were trimmed by 3 bases and 7 bases, with 12 bases remaining between them. This CDR3 is 12 amino acids long. The germline gives CDR1 GTSNPN, CDR2 SVGIG (reference sequence). The TCR comes from a woman older than 75 with active or convalescent COVID-19. Input material: peripheral blood. The chain is built from TRBV30 and TRBJ1-1; the D is unclear. Written as DNA, the CDR3 is TGTGCCTGGAGGGCCGGCCGGGGTGAAGCTTTCTTT. It specifies CAWRAGRGEAFF.